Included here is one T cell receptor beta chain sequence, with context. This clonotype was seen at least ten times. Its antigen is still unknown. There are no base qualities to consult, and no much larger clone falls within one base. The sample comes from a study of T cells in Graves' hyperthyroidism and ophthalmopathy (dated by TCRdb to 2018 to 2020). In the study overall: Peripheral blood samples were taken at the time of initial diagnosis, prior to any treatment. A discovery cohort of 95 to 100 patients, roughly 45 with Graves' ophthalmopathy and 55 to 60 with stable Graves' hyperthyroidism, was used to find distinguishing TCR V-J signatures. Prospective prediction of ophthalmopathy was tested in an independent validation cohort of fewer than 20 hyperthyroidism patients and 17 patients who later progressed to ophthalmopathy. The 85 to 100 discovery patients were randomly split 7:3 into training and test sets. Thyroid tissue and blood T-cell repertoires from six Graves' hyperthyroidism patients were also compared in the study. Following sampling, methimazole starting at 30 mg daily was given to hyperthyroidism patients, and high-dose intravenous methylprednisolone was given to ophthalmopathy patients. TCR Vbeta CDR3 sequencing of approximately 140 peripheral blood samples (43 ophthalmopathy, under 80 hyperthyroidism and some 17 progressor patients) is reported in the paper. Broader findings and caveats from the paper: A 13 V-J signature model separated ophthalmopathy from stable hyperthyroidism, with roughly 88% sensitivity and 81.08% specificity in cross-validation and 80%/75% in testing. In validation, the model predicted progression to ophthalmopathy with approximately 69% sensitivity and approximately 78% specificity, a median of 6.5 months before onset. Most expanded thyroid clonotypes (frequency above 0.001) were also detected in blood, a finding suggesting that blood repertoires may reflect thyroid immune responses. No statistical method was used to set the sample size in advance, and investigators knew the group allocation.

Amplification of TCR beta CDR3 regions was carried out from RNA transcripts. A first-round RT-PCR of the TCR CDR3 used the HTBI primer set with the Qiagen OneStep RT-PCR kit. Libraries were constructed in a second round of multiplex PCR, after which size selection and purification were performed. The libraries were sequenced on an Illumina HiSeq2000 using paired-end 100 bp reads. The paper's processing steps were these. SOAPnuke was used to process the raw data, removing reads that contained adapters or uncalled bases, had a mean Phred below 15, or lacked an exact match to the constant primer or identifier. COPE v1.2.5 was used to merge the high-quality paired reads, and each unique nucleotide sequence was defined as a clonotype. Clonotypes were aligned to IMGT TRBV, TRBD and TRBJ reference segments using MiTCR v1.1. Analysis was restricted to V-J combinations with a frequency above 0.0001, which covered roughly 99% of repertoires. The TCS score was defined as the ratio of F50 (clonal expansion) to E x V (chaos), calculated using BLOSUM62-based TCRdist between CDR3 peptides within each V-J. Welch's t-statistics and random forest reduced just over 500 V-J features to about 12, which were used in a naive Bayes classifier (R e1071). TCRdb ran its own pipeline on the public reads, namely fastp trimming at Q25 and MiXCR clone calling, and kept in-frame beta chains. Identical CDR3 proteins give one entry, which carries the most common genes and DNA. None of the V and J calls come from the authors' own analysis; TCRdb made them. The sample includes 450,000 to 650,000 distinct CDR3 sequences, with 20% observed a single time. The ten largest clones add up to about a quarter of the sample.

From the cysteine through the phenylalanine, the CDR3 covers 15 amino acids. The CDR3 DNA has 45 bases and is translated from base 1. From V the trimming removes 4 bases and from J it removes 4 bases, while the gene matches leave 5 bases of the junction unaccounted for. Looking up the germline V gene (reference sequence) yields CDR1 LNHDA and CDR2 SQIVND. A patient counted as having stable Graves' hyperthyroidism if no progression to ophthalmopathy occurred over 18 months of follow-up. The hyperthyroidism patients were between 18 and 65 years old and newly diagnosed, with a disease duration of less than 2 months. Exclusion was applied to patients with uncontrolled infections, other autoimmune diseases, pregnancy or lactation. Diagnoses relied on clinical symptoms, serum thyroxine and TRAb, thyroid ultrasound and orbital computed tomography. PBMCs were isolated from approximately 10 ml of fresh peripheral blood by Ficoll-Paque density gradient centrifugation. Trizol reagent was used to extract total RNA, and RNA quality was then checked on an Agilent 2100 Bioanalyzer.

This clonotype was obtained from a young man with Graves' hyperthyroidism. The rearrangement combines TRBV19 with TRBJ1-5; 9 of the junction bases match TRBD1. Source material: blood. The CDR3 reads CASSTYRGRNQPQHF. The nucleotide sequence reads TGTGCCAGTAGTACTTACAGGGGGCGGAATCAGCCCCAGCATTTT.